The 28 T cell receptor beta chains below were found in one sample sequenced in a study of blood T cell repertoires in COVID-19. The assay was immunoSEQ multiplex PCR, and TCRdb's table has in-frame clones only and misses some. The sample shows some 350,000 clones, roughly 90% of them seen only once. The sample comprised peripheral blood. These receptors all come from a woman in her 30s with COVID-19, enrolled during active disease.

The gene calls are TRBV5-4 and TRBJ1-2, with D perhaps TRBD1 (5 bases). V was trimmed by 5 bases and J by 2 bases, leaving 16 bases between them. The CDR3 runs to 15 residues. Per germline, CDR1 SGHNT and CDR2 YYREEE (reference sequence). CDR3 protein: CASSGADRSNYGYTF. The CDR3 coding sequence is TGTGCCAGCAGTGGGGCGGACCGATCAAACTATGGCTACACCTTC.

The chain is built from TRBV7-9 and TRBJ1-2; 8 bases are shared with TRBD1. Looked up from germline, CDR1 is SEHNR and CDR2 is FQNEAQ (reference sequence). The V segment lost 7 bases and the J segment 8 bases; nucleotides outside the gene matches: 6. This CDR3 is 12 amino acids long. The chain's CDR3 is CASTTGDNGYTF. The CDR3 coding sequence is TGTGCCAGCACGACAGGGGATAACGGCTACACCTTC. Drawing the rest from reference TRBV7-9 and TRBJ1-2, the complete variable domain is DTGVSQNPRHKITKRGQNVTFRCDPISEHNRLYWYRQTLGQGPEFLTYFQNEAQLEKSRLLSDRFSAERPKGSFSTLEIQRTEQGDSAMYLCASTTGDNGYTFGSGTRLTVV.

The chain links TRBV1 to TRBJ2-7; TRBD2 is the table's D call and was not checked against the DNA. TRBV1 has pseudogene status. The CDR3 has 23 residues. The DNA of the CDR3 is TGCACCAGCTGCGGTGCACCAGCAGCCAAGACTATAGCGGGAGGACCAAGCTCCTACGAGCAGTACGTC. Translating gives CTSCGAPAAKTIAGGPSSYEQYV.

This chain connects TRBV2 to TRBJ2-1, with D possibly being TRBD1 (5 bases). Germline assignment: CDR1 SNHLY and CDR2 FYNNEI. The ends were cut back, 6 bases at V and 0 bases at J, with 12 bases in the middle. The CDR3 length is 15 residues. CDR3 bases: TGTGCCAGCAGGCAGGGCGGTAGCTCCTACAATGAGCAGTTCTTC. The encoded protein is CASRQGGSSYNEQFF.

The rearrangement joins TRBV9 to TRBJ2-7, with 8 bases lining up with TRBD1. Germline CDR1 and CDR2: SGDLS and YYNGEE. V gave up 6 bases and J gave up 5 bases; unmatched junction bases: 10. This CDR3 contains 14 residues. CDR3 amino acids: CASKSGQDPHEQYV. CDR3 DNA: TGTGCCAGCAAGTCGGGACAGGATCCCCACGAGCAGTACGTC.

The rearrangement uses TRBV6-4 and TRBJ1-2; D not certain. The CDR3 is made up of 13 amino acids. Germline V gene lookup returns CDR1 MRHNA and CDR2 SNTAGT. Trimming removed 4 bases from V and 3 bases from J, with 9 bases in between. The CDR3 coding sequence is TGTGCCAGCAGTGTAAACCGGGACTATGGCTACACCTTC. Protein: CASSVNRDYGYTF.

The CDR3 spells CASSPPMSTDTQYF. CDR3 bases: TGTGCCAGCTCACCCCCCATGAGCACAGATACGCAGTATTTT. This rearrangement joins TRBV18 to TRBJ2-3, with unresolved D. The V gene's germline CDR1 is KGHSH and CDR2 LQKENI. The V gene lost 3 bases and the J gene lost 0 bases, with 7 bases spanning the gap. The CDR3 length is 14 residues.

V and J are TRBV7-8 and TRBJ2-1; tentatively, D is TRBD2 (7 bases). CDR3 length: 15 amino acids. Trimming pared 5 bases from V and 9 bases from J, leaving 20 bases between. CDR1 is SGHVS, CDR2 FQNEAQ, per germline. In DNA, the CDR3 is TGTGCCAGCAGCGGAACGGGAAGGGGGGGAGGTGAGCAGTTCTTC. The encoded protein is CASSGTGRGGGEQFF.

The chain links TRBV6-5 to TRBJ1-4; D gene unclear. Trimming left V 7 bases short and J 7 bases short, with 13 bases between. Germline loops: CDR1 MNHEY, CDR2 SVGAGI. The length of the CDR3 is 13 residues. CDR3 nucleotide sequence: TGTGCCAGCACACGAGAGGATGGTGAAAAACTGTTTTTT. Encoded protein: CASTREDGEKLFF.

This chain connects TRBV7-9 to TRBJ2-3; possible D gene TRBD2, 6 bases. CDR1 is SEHNR, CDR2 FQNEAQ, per germline (reference sequence). The V end lost 3 bases, the J end lost 1 base, and 8 bases lay between the germline ends. The CDR3 is 14 amino acids. The CDR3 nucleotides read TGTGCCAGCAGCTTCGGGACTGGCACAGATACGCAGTATTTT. It encodes CASSFGTGTDTQYF.

This rearrangement joins TRBV2 to TRBJ2-2, with 7 bases lining up with TRBD1. The CDR3 runs to 14 residues. Germline values: CDR1 SNHLY, CDR2 FYNNEI. V shed 8 bases, J shed 1 base, and the junction held 4 bases outside the gene matches. CDR3: CASGYRGNTGELFF. For the CDR3, the DNA is TGTGCCAGCGGCTACAGGGGGAACACCGGGGAGCTGTTTTTT.

The chain uses TRBV23-1 and TRBJ1-2, with D perhaps TRBD1 (6 bases). TRBV23-1 is identified as an open reading frame with a role that is uncertain. The CDR3 runs to 15 residues. V was cut by 5 bases and J by 3 bases, with 16 bases left in between. CDR3 amino acids: CASSASGQPYYGYTF. In DNA, the CDR3 is TGCGCCAGCAGTGCCTCCGGACAGCCGTACTATGGCTACACCTTC.

The CDR3 sequence: CASSPYPQGPQHF. Written as DNA, the CDR3 is TGTGCCAGCAGTCCCTATCCTCAGGGGCCCCAGCATTTT. The rearrangement joins TRBV6-2 or TRBV6-3 to TRBJ1-5, with D tentatively TRBD1 (5 bases). Germline V gives CDR1 MNHEY, CDR2 SVGEGT. The V end lost 5 bases, the J end lost 9 bases, and 14 bases lay between the germline ends. The CDR3 extends over 13 amino acids.

This clone was observed a few times. The chain is built from TRBV3-1 (or the pseudogene TRBV3-2) and TRBJ2-2, with 7 bases identical to TRBD2. V shed 4 bases and J 1 base; nucleotides not matched to a gene: 9. The CDR3 runs 17 residues. Germline CDR1 LGHDT, CDR2 YNNKEL (reference sequence). The DNA for the CDR3 is TGTGCCAGCAGCCCGCTGGCAGAGCGGGGGAACACCGGGGAGCTGTTTTTT. It encodes CASSPLAERGNTGELFF.

This sequence joins TRBV6-2 or TRBV6-3 and TRBJ1-5, with D possibly matching TRBD1 (5 bases). The CDR3 sequence is 14 residues long. The germline gives CDR1 MNHEY, CDR2 SVGEGT. V dropped 6 bases and J dropped 4 bases, with 13 bases sitting between them. DNA for the CDR3: TGTGCCAGCAGCTGGGACGGGGGAAATCAGCCCCAGCATTTT. Translation gives CASSWDGGNQPQHF.

V gene TRBV6-5 combines with J gene TRBJ2-1; 15 bases are shared with TRBD2. V lost 9 bases to trimming and J lost 2 bases; unmatched junction nucleotides: 2. The CDR3 loop spans 15 amino acids. Per the germline V gene, CDR1 is MNHEY and CDR2 is SVGAGI. CDR3 region: CASGTSGGPYNEQFF. CDR3 sequence (DNA): TGTGCCAGTGGGACTAGCGGGGGGCCCTACAATGAGCAGTTCTTC.

The chain carries TRBV19 and TRBJ2-5; possible D gene TRBD2, 6 bases. CDR3 length: 15 residues. V lost 5 bases and J 3 bases, leaving 16 bases between the germline ends. Germline loops: CDR1 LNHDA, CDR2 SQIVND (reference sequence). Here the CDR3 DNA reads TGTGCCAGTAGTCCGACCTGGGGGGTCGAAGAGACCCAGTACTTC. The encoded protein is CASSPTWGVEETQYF.

This clone was seen only once. This chain links TRBV5-1 with TRBJ1-1; tentative D call: TRBD1 (6 bases). Trimming shortened V by 3 bases and J by 3 bases, and 12 bases separated the two germline ends. Germline V gives CDR1 SGHRS, CDR2 YFSETQ. The CDR3 is 14 residues long. CDR3 in DNA: TGCGCCAGCAGCTCATCCGGGGGGCACACTGAAGCTTTCTTT. Its translation is CASSSSGGHTEAFF.

This chain links TRBV13 with TRBJ2-7, with 9 bases matching TRBD1. The CDR3 totals 14 residues. Germline V gene sequence: CDR1 PRHDT, CDR2 FYEKMQ (reference sequence). The V and J ends lost 0 bases and 3 bases, in that order; junction bases with no gene match: 0. This chain's CDR3 is CASSLGDRGYEQYF. Written as DNA, the CDR3 is TGTGCCAGCAGCTTAGGGGACAGGGGCTACGAGCAGTACTTC.

The rearrangement joins TRBV30 to TRBJ2-5; TRBD2 is a possible D gene (6 bases). V dropped 3 bases and J dropped 5 bases, with 25 bases sitting between them. CDR1 and CDR2 from the germline V gene are GTSNPN and SVGIG (reference sequence). There are 17 residues in the CDR3. The CDR3 protein is CAWSVGNSGPVGETQYF. CDR3 nucleotide sequence: TGTGCCTGGAGCGTAGGGAATAGCGGCCCCGTTGGGGAGACCCAGTACTTC.

This clone occurred once. The chain joins TRBV19 to TRBJ2-2, with 16 bases that match TRBD2. CDR1 is LNHDA and CDR2 is SQIVND in the germline V gene (reference sequence). The V gene end was trimmed by 5 bases and the J gene end by 3 bases; junction bases not matched to a gene: 6. This CDR3 has 18 amino acids. The CDR3 region is CASSPGTSGGADTGELFF. CDR3 bases: TGTGCCAGTAGTCCCGGGACTAGCGGGGGGGCCGACACCGGGGAGCTGTTTTTT.

A few counts support this clone. The chain carries TRBV12-3 or TRBV12-4 and TRBJ2-1; D is unresolved. The V and J ends lost 1 base and 8 bases respectively, with 6 bases between them. The CDR3 contains 12 residues. The CDR3 sequence is CASSLVTDEQFF. DNA of the CDR3: TGTGCCAGCAGTTTAGTCACGGATGAGCAGTTCTTC.

The genes are TRBV7-6 and TRBJ2-7, with 7 bases matching TRBD1. The CDR3 sequence is 14 residues long. Germline V gene lookup returns CDR1 SGHVS and CDR2 FNYEAQ. Unmatched junction bases numbered 4, after V lost 0 bases and J lost 5 bases. CDR3 loop: CASSLATGVNEQYF. The DNA for the CDR3 is TGTGCCAGCAGCTTAGCAACAGGGGTCAACGAGCAGTACTTC.

V is TRBV28 and J is TRBJ1-5, with 7 positions matching TRBD1. There are 15 residues in the CDR3. V shed 5 bases and J 2 bases; nucleotides not matched to a gene: 6. Germline CDR1 and CDR2: MDHEN and SYDVKM. The CDR3 DNA follows: TGTGCCAGCAGTCCCGCAGGACAGGGCAATCAGCCCCAGCATTTT. Its translation is CASSPAGQGNQPQHF.

The CDR3 is CASSLQGKGYEQYF. CDR3 DNA sequence: TGTGCCAGTAGCCTACAGGGGAAGGGGTACGAGCAGTACTTC. This sequence joins TRBV19 and TRBJ2-7; 7 bases are a match to TRBD1. V gave up 6 bases and J gave up 4 bases; unmatched junction bases: 9. Germline values: CDR1 LNHDA, CDR2 SQIVND (reference sequence). The CDR3 is 14 amino acids.

The chain couples TRBV29-1 to TRBJ1-1; D is uncertain. This CDR3 comprises 13 residues. Germline values: CDR1 SQVTM, CDR2 ANQGSEA. The V and J ends lost 6 bases and 0 bases respectively, with 11 bases between them. The CDR3 region is CSVHGVMNTEAFF. Written as DNA, the CDR3 is TGCAGCGTGCACGGAGTGATGAACACTGAAGCTTTCTTT. Combining the CDR3 with reference TRBV29-1 and TRBJ1-1 gives the whole variable domain SAVISQKPSRDICQRGTSLTIQCQVDSQVTMMFWYRQQPGQSLTLIATANQGSEATYESGFVIDKFPISRPNLTFSTLTVSNMSPEDSSIYLCSVHGVMNTEAFFGQGTRLTVV.

The rearrangement links TRBV7-2 to TRBJ1-5; a weak D match, TRBD1 (6 bases). V was trimmed by 1 base and J by 5 bases, leaving 12 bases between them. This CDR3 has 15 residues. Germline lookup yields CDR1 SGHTA and CDR2 FQGNSA. The DNA for the CDR3 is TGTGCCAGCAGCTTAGTGGCAGGGGCGCATCAGCCCCAGCATTTT. Amino acid sequence: CASSLVAGAHQPQHF.

This chain connects TRBV27 to TRBJ2-4; D gene unclear. V was cut by 3 bases and J by 6 bases, with 9 bases left in between. Germline V gene sequence: CDR1 MNHEY, CDR2 SMNVEV (reference sequence). The CDR3 runs to 13 residues. CDR3 protein: CASSFGDGNIQYF. CDR3 sequence (DNA): TGTGCCAGCAGTTTCGGAGACGGAAACATTCAGTACTTC.